The 32 T cell receptor beta chains presented below share a single source sample, sequenced in a study of early T cells in non-severe SARS-CoV-2 infection. TCRdb redid the calling of the 5' RACE reads with MiXCR, one entry per CDR3 protein. The sample lists some 46,000 distinct CDR3 sequences, 6.1% occurring once. The sample taken for sequencing was whole blood. The receptors originated from an adult who was a healthcare worker with PCR-confirmed SARS-CoV-2 infection or an uninfected control (not recorded which).

Ten or more counts support this clonotype. V is TRBV12-3 or TRBV12-4 and J is TRBJ1-5; possible D gene TRBD1, 6 bases. Trimming cost V 5 bases and J 10 bases, with 12 bases left between them. CDR3 length equals 12 residues. The CDR3 DNA follows: TGTGCCAGCAGTCCAGGGGTACGACCCCAGCATTTT. This gives the protein CASSPGVRPQHF.

V usage is TRBV12-3 or TRBV12-4 and J usage is TRBJ1-5, with a possible D match to TRBD1 (5 bases). Trimming removed 1 base from V and 3 bases from J, with 10 bases in between. The CDR3 loop spans 15 amino acids. CDR3 DNA sequence: TGTGCCAGCAGTTTAGATCGGGGGTACAATCAGCCCCAGCATTTT. The encoded protein is CASSLDRGYNQPQHF.

This chain links TRBV20-1 with TRBJ2-4; no definite D call. This CDR3 has 11 amino acids. With 1 base removed from V and 10 bases from J, the gap between germline ends came to 8 bases. The germline V gene encodes CDR1 DFQATT and CDR2 SNEGSKA (reference sequence). CDR3 coding DNA: TGCAGTGCTAGAGGGTCGGGTATTCAGTACTTC. This encodes CSARGSGIQYF.

This clonotype was counted a few times. This chain links TRBV6-1 with TRBJ2-7; a weak D match, TRBD2 (6 bases). This CDR3 contains 15 residues. Germline V gene data show CDR1 as MNHNS and CDR2 as SASEGT. Trimming cost V 2 bases and J 7 bases, with 18 bases left between them. For the CDR3, the DNA is TGTGCCAGCAGTGAAAATGGCAGTGGACTATGGGAGCAGTACTTC. Translated: CASSENGSGLWEQYF.

This clonotype was counted many times. The gene calls are TRBV19 and TRBJ2-2; 10 bases match TRBD1. Losses at the gene ends were 7 bases for V and 0 bases for J; bases not matched to a gene: 2. This CDR3 is built from 15 residues. CDR1 and CDR2 from the germline V gene are LNHDA and SQIVND (reference sequence). The DNA for the CDR3 is TGTGCCAGTAAGGGACAGGGGCCGAACACCGGGGAGCTGTTTTTT. Amino acids: CASKGQGPNTGELFF.

V is TRBV4-3 and J is TRBJ1-6, with D tentatively TRBD1 (6 bases). Trimming pared 0 bases from V and 5 bases from J, leaving 11 bases between. The germline V gene has CDR1 LGHNA and CDR2 YSLEER. This CDR3 region has 16 residues. The CDR3 coding sequence is TGCGCCAGCAGCCAAGAGGGGGCCAGTCATAATTCACCCCTCCACTTT. It is translated as CASSQEGASHNSPLHF.

This clonotype was detected ten times or more. The chain employs TRBV11-2 and TRBJ2-5, with D possibly matching TRBD1 (6 bases). V gave up 5 bases and J gave up 6 bases, with 13 bases separating them. This CDR3 is 13 amino acids long. Looked up from germline, CDR1 is SGHAT and CDR2 is FQNNGV. CDR3 coding DNA: TGTGCCAGCAGCCGAACAGGGTTGAAGACCCAGTACTTC. Amino acid sequence: CASSRTGLKTQYF.

The chain uses TRBV30 and TRBJ1-6; D gene uncertain. The CDR3 is 13 amino acids. Germline V gene lookup returns CDR1 GTSNPN and CDR2 SVGIG (reference sequence). The V end was cut by 0 bases, the J end by 7 bases, with 7 bases between. This CDR3 reads CAWSVPGNSPLHF. The CDR3 nucleotides are TGTGCCTGGAGTGTACCTGGAAATTCACCCCTCCACTTT.

The gene calls are TRBV5-1 and TRBJ2-3; 7 nucleotides line up with TRBD1. The CDR3 spans 14 residues. Germline V gene data show CDR1 as SGHRS and CDR2 as YFSETQ. With V trimmed by 6 bases and J by 2 bases, 6 bases remained unmatched. The CDR3 DNA reads as TGCGCCAGCAACATCGGACAGGACACAGATACGCAGTATTTT. Its translation is CASNIGQDTDTQYF.

This clonotype was seen ten or more times. This chain joins TRBV4-3 and TRBJ2-2, with 9 nucleotides matching TRBD2. The junction had 3 bases not matched to a gene; V was cut back by 1 base and J by 3 bases. The CDR3 sequence is 16 residues long. CDR1 is LGHNA and CDR2 is YSLEER in the germline V gene. In nucleotides, the CDR3 is TGCGCCAGCAGCCAAGGGACTAGCGCTTACACCGGGGAGCTGTTTTTT. This translates into CASSQGTSAYTGELFF.

This clonotype has a count of ten or more. The chain couples TRBV7-9 to TRBJ2-2; D is undetermined. This CDR3 contains 13 residues. Trimming pared 5 bases from V and 1 base from J, leaving 5 bases between. The germline V gene encodes CDR1 SEHNR and CDR2 FQNEAQ (reference sequence). CDR3 sequence: CASSRQNTGELFF. CDR3 nucleotide sequence: TGTGCCAGCAGCCGACAGAACACCGGGGAGCTGTTTTTT. Looking up the rest from reference TRBV7-9 and TRBJ2-2 gives the full variable domain: DTGVSQNPRHKITKRGQNVTFRCDPISEHNRLYWYRQTLGQGPEFLTYFQNEAQLEKSRLLSDRFSAERPKGSFSTLEIQRTEQGDSAMYLCASSRQNTGELFFGEGSRLTVL.

This clonotype came up a few times. The chain joins TRBV6-1 to TRBJ2-3, with 8 bases aligning to TRBD1. Germline CDR1 MNHNS, CDR2 SASEGT. The V segment lost 6 bases and the J segment 0 bases; nucleotides outside the gene matches: 5. The CDR3 runs 15 residues. CDR3 DNA sequence: TGTGCCAGCAGCTTCACAGGGGGAAGCACAGATACGCAGTATTTT. Its translation is CASSFTGGSTDTQYF.

This clonotype was detected many times. V gene TRBV6-2 or TRBV6-3 combines with J gene TRBJ2-7, with TRBD1 identical over 9 bases. V was clipped by 11 bases and J by 0 bases; unmatched bases: 2. CDR1 MNHEY and CDR2 SVGEGT come from the germline V gene. This CDR3 contains 12 residues. CDR3 DNA: TGTGCCTCGGACAGGGGCTCCTACGAGCAGTACTTC. It is translated as CASDRGSYEQYF.

Worth noting for this clonotype: Relative to the germline gene, one junction end is altered; a read error may explain this. The V call is TRBV11-2, the J call TRBJ2-1; no clear D. Germline-derived CDR1 and CDR2 are SGHAT and FQNNGV. CDR3 size: 13 residues. The CDR3 protein is CASSLDGPNEQFF. The CDR3 DNA is TGTGCCAGCAGCCTAGATGGTCCCAATGAGCAGTTCTTC.

The table lists this clonotype with many counts. The gene calls are TRBV10-3 and TRBJ2-5; possibly TRBD1 for D (6 bases). Germline values: CDR1 ENHRY, CDR2 SYGVKD. V lost 6 bases and J lost 2, with 13 bases in between. This CDR3 contains 14 residues. The chain's CDR3 is CAISETGLQETQYF. For the CDR3, the DNA is TGTGCCATCAGCGAAACAGGGTTACAAGAGACCCAGTACTTC.

This clonotype appeared a few times. J is TRBJ2-3 and V is TRBV20-1; D remains ambiguous. Trimming shortened V by 0 bases and J by 6 bases, and 22 bases separated the two germline ends. Germline CDR1 DFQATT, CDR2 SNEGSKA (reference sequence). This CDR3 has 17 amino acids. This chain's CDR3 is CSARDWAADLQPDTQYF. In nucleotides, the CDR3 is TGCAGTGCTAGAGACTGGGCCGCGGACCTCCAGCCCGATACGCAGTATTTT.

This clonotype has a count of ten or more. The V and J genes are TRBV5-4 and TRBJ2-1; D tentatively reads TRBD1 or TRBD2 (5 bases each). Trimming cost V 2 bases and J 2 bases, with 11 bases left between them. Germline lookup yields CDR1 SGHNT and CDR2 YYREEE (reference sequence). The CDR3 spans 15 residues. The CDR3 spells CASSLGTEPYNEQFF. CDR3 DNA: TGTGCCAGCAGCTTAGGGACGGAACCCTACAATGAGCAGTTCTTC.

The chain links TRBV11-2 to TRBJ2-3; D gene ambiguous. Deletions cut 0 bases from V and 9 bases from J, with 7 bases between. The CDR3 totals 12 residues. CDR1 is SGHAT and CDR2 is FQNNGV in the germline V gene. The chain's CDR3 is CASSLDRHTQYF. CDR3 DNA: TGTGCCAGCAGCTTAGATAGGCACACGCAGTATTTT.

This clonotype was counted only a few times. The chain combines TRBV30 with TRBJ1-5; a possible D gene is TRBD1 (5 bases). Per germline, CDR1 GTSNPN and CDR2 SVGIG (reference sequence). This CDR3 comprises 14 residues. The V and J ends lost 1 base and 3 bases respectively, with 10 bases between them. CDR3 in amino acids: CAWSDTGPNQPQHF. The CDR3 DNA sequence: TGTGCCTGGAGTGATACAGGTCCCAATCAGCCCCAGCATTTT.

This clonotype was recorded many times. The rearrangement uses TRBV6-5 and TRBJ2-2; D might be TRBD2 (6 bases). CDR3 length: 14 amino acids. Germline V gene lookup returns CDR1 MNHEY and CDR2 SVGAGI. Trimming cost V 6 bases and J 3 bases, with 11 bases left between them. For the CDR3, the DNA is TGTGCCAGCAGGAGGGACTTACACACCGGGGAGCTGTTTTTT. Translated: CASRRDLHTGELFF.

This clonotype was seen repeatedly, ten times or more. This chain uses TRBV7-2 with TRBJ2-3; D not resolved. The CDR3 has 12 residues. CDR1 SGHTA and CDR2 FQGNSA come from the germline V gene. V was shortened by 1 base and J by 11 bases, with 10 bases between the two germline ends. The CDR3 bases are TGTGCCAGCAGCTTAGGTTACTGGGAGCAGTATTTT. Translated, it gives CASSLGYWEQYF.

This clonotype was counted at least ten times. The chain combines TRBV5-1 with TRBJ2-3; 7 bases align to TRBD1. Germline trimming cut 0 bases from V and 4 bases from J; bases unmatched to any gene: 2. CDR1 and CDR2 (germline): SGHRS, YFSETQ. The CDR3 contains 14 residues. The CDR3 loop is CASSLEQGPDTQYF. CDR3 sequence (DNA): TGCGCCAGCAGCTTGGAACAGGGGCCAGATACGCAGTATTTT.

The J gene is TRBJ2-3, the V gene TRBV7-6, with TRBD2 as a possible D gene (5 bases). V was trimmed by 1 base and J by 8 bases, leaving 10 bases between them. Germline loops: CDR1 SGHVS, CDR2 FNYEAQ. This CDR3 has 13 amino acids. This CDR3 reads CASSLDRSGTQYF. In DNA form, the CDR3 reads TGTGCCAGCAGCTTAGACAGAAGCGGTACGCAGTATTTT.

Here the CDR3 reads CASSQPTSPNTGELFF. The DNA of the CDR3 is TGCGCCAGCAGCCAACCTACTAGCCCGAACACCGGGGAGCTGTTTTTT. V and J are TRBV4-1 and TRBJ2-2, with TRBD2 as a possible D gene (6 bases). The CDR3 totals 16 residues. Germline V lookup: CDR1 MGHRA, CDR2 YSYEKL. The germline V and J ends were trimmed by 2 bases and 0 bases, with 10 bases remaining between them.

This clonotype was observed at least ten times. CDR3 loop: CASSITSDDTQYF. As DNA, the CDR3 is TGTGCCAGTAGTATTACTAGCGATGATACGCAGTATTTT. The genes are TRBV19 and TRBJ2-3; 7 nucleotides match TRBD2. This CDR3 region has 13 residues. Unmatched junction bases numbered 3, after V lost 3 bases and J lost 6 bases. The V gene's germline CDR1 is LNHDA and CDR2 SQIVND (reference sequence).

There are a few counts of this clonotype. This rearrangement joins TRBV7-2 to TRBJ1-6; a weak D match, TRBD1 (5 bases). Germline CDR1 SGHTA, CDR2 FQGNSA. The CDR3 is 14 residues long. The V end lost 3 bases, the J end lost 10 bases, and 13 bases lay between the germline ends. CDR3 loop: CASSFVRVGSPLHF. In DNA, the CDR3 is TGTGCCAGCAGCTTTGTCAGGGTCGGCTCACCCCTCCACTTT.

This clonotype showed up many times. The chain has TRBV4-2 and TRBJ2-5; a weak D match, TRBD1 (6 bases). CDR1 is LGHNA and CDR2 is YNFKEQ in the germline V gene. The CDR3 covers 17 residues. Trimming removed 2 bases at V and 2 bases at J, with 18 bases between. CDR3 coding DNA: TGTGCCAGCAGCCAATGGGGTGGGGGCGGCGAGCAAGAGACCCAGTACTTC. It encodes CASSQWGGGGEQETQYF.

This clonotype occurred many times. The chain couples TRBV12-3 or TRBV12-4 to TRBJ2-7, with a possible D match to TRBD2 (7 bases). This CDR3 has 15 residues. Trimming pared 5 bases from V and 0 bases from J, leaving 14 bases between. The CDR3 DNA sequence: TGTGCCAGCAGTAGGGGGGGAATGGCCTCCTACGAGCAGTACTTC. Amino acid sequence: CASSRGGMASYEQYF.

This chain links TRBV25-1 with TRBJ2-1; 8 bases are a match to TRBD1. The CDR3 has 14 amino acids. CDR1 and CDR2 from the germline V gene are MGHDK and SYGVNS. V shed 4 bases and J 8 bases; nucleotides not matched to a gene: 7. The chain's CDR3 is CASSGSGQGYEQFF. The CDR3 bases are TGTGCCAGCAGTGGGAGCGGACAGGGATATGAGCAGTTCTTC.

V and J are TRBV18 and TRBJ2-7; 7 bases map to TRBD2. Germline CDR1 and CDR2: KGHSH and LQKENI. The V segment lost 3 bases and the J segment 9 bases; nucleotides outside the gene matches: 8. The CDR3 has 13 residues. The CDR3 protein is CASSPEGGPVQYF. The CDR3 DNA is TGTGCCAGCTCACCGGAGGGAGGGCCCGTGCAGTACTTC.

This clonotype was seen a handful of times. The rearrangement joins TRBV18 to TRBJ2-3; 8 bases map to TRBD2. The CDR3 covers 16 residues. Trimming cost V 2 bases and J 4 bases; bases outside gene matches: 8. The germline CDR1 and CDR2 sequences are KGHSH and LQKENI. The CDR3 is CASSPFEAGAADTQYF. The CDR3 nucleotides are TGTGCCAGCTCACCATTCGAAGCGGGGGCGGCAGATACGCAGTATTTT.

This chain connects TRBV28 to TRBJ2-7; 9 bases are shared with TRBD2. This CDR3 is 14 amino acids long. The V segment lost 6 bases and the J segment 1 base; nucleotides outside the gene matches: 4. The germline V gene has CDR1 MDHEN and CDR2 SYDVKM. Written as DNA, the CDR3 is TGTGCCAGCAGCGCTAGCGGGGTTTCCTACGAGCAGTACTTC. Amino acids: CASSASGVSYEQYF. Full variable domain (rest looked up from reference TRBV28 and TRBJ2-7): DVKVTQSSRYLVKRTGEKVFLECVQDMDHENMFWYRQDPGLGLRLIYFSYDVKMKEKGDIPEGYSVSREKKERFSLILESASTNQTSMYLCASSASGVSYEQYFGPGTRLTVT.